The source of this TCR beta chain is a study of CXCR3-negative and CXCR3-positive naive CD8 T cells. General study findings and limits: Naive cells positive for CXCR3 carried more hydrophobic TRB CDR3s than CXCR3-negative ones.

A word on this clonotype: Its antigen is not identified.

It was by 5' RACE with UMI labels that the TRB cDNA libraries were prepared. No DNA is given; TCRdb re-called the 5' RACE reads and lists each CDR3 protein once. Recorded for this sample: some 120,000 distinct CDR3 sequences. Germline CDR1 is MDHEN and CDR2 is SYDVKM. The CDR3 loop spans 18 amino acids. Sequences were obtained from naive CXCR3+ CD8+ T cells from blood. Subset of the sample: CD45RO-CCR7+CD27+CD95- naive CD8+ T cells expressing CXCR3 (TNR3+). The clonotype comes from a human donor in good health. Some clones in this sample may be carry-over from other donors' samples. V usage is TRBV28 and J usage is TRBJ2-2; checking the TCRdb D call of TRBD2 is not possible without DNA. CDR3 amino acids: CASSFPDLAGESTGELFF. Full variable domain (outside the CDR3, taken from reference TRBV28 and TRBJ2-2): DVKVTQSSRYLVKRTGEKVFLECVQDMDHENMFWYRQDPGLGLRLIYFSYDVKMKEKGDIPEGYSVSREKKERFSLILESASTNQTSMYLCASSFPDLAGESTGELFFGEGSRLTVL.